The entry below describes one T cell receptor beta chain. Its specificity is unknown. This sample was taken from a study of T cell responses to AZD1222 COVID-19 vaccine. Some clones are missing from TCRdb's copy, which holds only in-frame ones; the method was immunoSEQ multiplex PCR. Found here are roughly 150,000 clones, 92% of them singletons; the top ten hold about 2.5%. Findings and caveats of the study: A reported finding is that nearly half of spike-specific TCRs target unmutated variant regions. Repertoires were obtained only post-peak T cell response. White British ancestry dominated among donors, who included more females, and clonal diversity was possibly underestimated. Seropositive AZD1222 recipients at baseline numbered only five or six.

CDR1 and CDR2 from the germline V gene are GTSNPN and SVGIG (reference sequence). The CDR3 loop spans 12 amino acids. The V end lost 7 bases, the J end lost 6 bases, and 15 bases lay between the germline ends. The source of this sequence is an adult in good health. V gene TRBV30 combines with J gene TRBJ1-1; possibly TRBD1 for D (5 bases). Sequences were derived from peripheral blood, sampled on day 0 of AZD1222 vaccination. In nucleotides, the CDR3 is TGTGCCTTGGACGGGACGCGCCCTGAAGCTTTCTTT. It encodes CALDGTRPEAFF.